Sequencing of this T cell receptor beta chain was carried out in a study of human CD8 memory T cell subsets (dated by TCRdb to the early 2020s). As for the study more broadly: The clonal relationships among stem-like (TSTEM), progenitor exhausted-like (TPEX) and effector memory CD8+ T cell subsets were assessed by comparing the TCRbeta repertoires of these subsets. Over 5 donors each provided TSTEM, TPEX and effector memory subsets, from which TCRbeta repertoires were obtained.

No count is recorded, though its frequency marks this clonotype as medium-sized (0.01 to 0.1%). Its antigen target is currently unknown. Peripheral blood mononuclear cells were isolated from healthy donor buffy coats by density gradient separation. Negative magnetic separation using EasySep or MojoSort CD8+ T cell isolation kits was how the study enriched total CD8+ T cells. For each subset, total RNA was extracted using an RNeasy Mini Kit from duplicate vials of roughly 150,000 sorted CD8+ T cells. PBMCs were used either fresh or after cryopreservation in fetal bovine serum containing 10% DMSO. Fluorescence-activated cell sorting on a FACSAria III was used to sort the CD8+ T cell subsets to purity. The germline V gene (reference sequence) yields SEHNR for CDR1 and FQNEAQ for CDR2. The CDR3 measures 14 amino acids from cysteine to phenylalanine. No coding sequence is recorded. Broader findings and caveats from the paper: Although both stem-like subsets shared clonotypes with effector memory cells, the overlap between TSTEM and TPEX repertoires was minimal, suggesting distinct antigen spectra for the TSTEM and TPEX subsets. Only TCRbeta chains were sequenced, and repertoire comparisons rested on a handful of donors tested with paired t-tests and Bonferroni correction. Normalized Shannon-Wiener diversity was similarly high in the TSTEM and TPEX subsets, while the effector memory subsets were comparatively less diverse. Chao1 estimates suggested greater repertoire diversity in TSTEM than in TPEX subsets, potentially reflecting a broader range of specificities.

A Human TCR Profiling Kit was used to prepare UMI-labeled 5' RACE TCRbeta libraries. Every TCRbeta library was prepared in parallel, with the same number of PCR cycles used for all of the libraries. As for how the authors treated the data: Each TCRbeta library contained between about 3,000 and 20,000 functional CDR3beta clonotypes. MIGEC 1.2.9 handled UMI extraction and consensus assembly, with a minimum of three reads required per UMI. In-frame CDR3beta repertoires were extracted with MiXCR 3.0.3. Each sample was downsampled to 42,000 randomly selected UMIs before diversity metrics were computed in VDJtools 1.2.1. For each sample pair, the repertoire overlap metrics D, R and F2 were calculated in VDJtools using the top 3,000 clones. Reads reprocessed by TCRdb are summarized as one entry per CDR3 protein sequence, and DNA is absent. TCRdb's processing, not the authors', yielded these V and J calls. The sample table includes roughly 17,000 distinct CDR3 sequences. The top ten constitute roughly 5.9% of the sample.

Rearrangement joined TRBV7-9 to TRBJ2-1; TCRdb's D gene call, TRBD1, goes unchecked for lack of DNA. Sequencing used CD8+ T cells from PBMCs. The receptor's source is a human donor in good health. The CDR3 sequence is CASSFSGGYNEQFF.